This T cell receptor beta chain came from a study of blood T cell repertoires in COVID-19. Sequencing used immunoSEQ multiplex PCR; TCRdb keeps in-frame clones, though not all of them. The data contain about 350,000 clones, roughly nine tenths of them seen just once; the ten biggest clones take up approximately 3%. Grouping used clinical history reported by participants in a survey and questionnaire. Cohort 3 recovered donors had two negative PCRs, clearance, or symptom resolution. Trimming took off 8 bases at V and 6 bases at J, with 17 bases between the two ends. Per the germline V gene, CDR1 is MNHEY and CDR2 is SVGAGI. The CDR3 loop spans 14 amino acids.

This clonotype was obtained from a woman in her twenties or thirties who had recovered from COVID-19. Sequenced: PBMCs or T cells enriched from blood (not recorded which). The chain has TRBV6-5 and TRBJ1-5, with D uncertain. This CDR3 reads CASGAATAAQPQHF. For the CDR3, the DNA is TGTGCCAGCGGAGCCGCCACAGCGGCTCAGCCCCAGCATTTT.